Each of the 25 T cell receptor beta chains below was sequenced from the same sample in a study of response to subunit inactivated influenza vaccine. TCRdb reprocessed the RT-PCR reads via MiXCR and lists one record per CDR3 protein. Seen here are about 570,000 distinct CDR3 sequences, over 9% observed once, and the top ten hold 11%. These data were also filed under a second study, of T cells expressing NK-cell markers. That report notes: The TCR beta cDNA came from 5'RACE template switching with UMIs.

Sequences were derived from PBMCs from blood, sampled on the day of vaccination. The receptors were gathered from a man between 45 and 60 years old who received an inactivated influenza vaccine.

This clonotype appeared a few times. V and J are TRBV9 and TRBJ2-2; possible D gene TRBD1, 6 bases. V shed 4 bases and J shed 8 bases, with 15 bases lying between them. Germline loops: CDR1 SGDLS, CDR2 YYNGEE. The CDR3 loop spans 14 amino acids. The DNA of the CDR3 is TGTGCCAGCAGCTCAGGGGAGCGGAGGGGGGAGCTGTTTTTT. Protein: CASSSGERRGELFF.

V is TRBV9 and J is TRBJ2-1, with D perhaps matching TRBD1 or TRBD2 (6 bases each). Trimming took off 0 bases at V and 8 bases at J, with 21 bases between the two ends. The CDR3 contains 17 residues. The V gene's germline CDR1 is SGDLS and CDR2 YYNGEE. The CDR3 DNA reads as TGTGCCAGCAGCGTAGCTACGGGGGCCCGCAAATACTATGAGCAGTTCTTC. Translated: CASSVATGARKYYEQFF.

This clonotype was counted only a few times. The chain joins TRBV4-1 to TRBJ2-3; possible D gene TRBD2, 6 bases. The CDR3 totals 15 residues. The germline V gene has CDR1 MGHRA and CDR2 YSYEKL. V was shortened by 6 bases and J by 1 base, with 14 bases between the two germline ends. CDR3 sequence reads: CASRRRVGGTDTQYF. The CDR3 coding sequence is TGCGCCAGCAGGAGGAGGGTTGGGGGCACAGATACGCAGTATTTT.

This clonotype was seen repeatedly, ten times or more. This chain links TRBV5-1 with TRBJ2-3; D remains ambiguous. V was shortened by 0 bases and J by 4 bases, with 9 bases between the two germline ends. The CDR3 spans 14 residues. Germline V gives CDR1 SGHRS, CDR2 YFSETQ. The CDR3 reads CASSLGIQSDTQYF. CDR3 in DNA: TGCGCCAGCAGCTTGGGTATCCAGTCAGATACGCAGTATTTT.

At least ten counts were recorded for this clonotype. V gene TRBV7-2 combines with J gene TRBJ1-6; 9 bases are a match to TRBD1. Per the germline V gene, CDR1 is SGHTA and CDR2 is FQGNSA. This CDR3 contains 14 residues. V was pared by 5 bases and J by 9 bases, with 5 bases of the junction left unmatched. The CDR3 spells CASSLGTGTSPLHF. The CDR3 coding sequence is TGTGCCAGCAGCCTTGGGACAGGGACTTCACCCCTCCACTTT.

This clonotype was seen a handful of times. The chain employs TRBV6-1 and TRBJ1-5; 8 nucleotides line up with TRBD1. The CDR3 loop spans 15 amino acids. Looked up from germline, CDR1 is MNHNS and CDR2 is SASEGT. Germline trimming cut 0 bases from V and 7 bases from J; bases unmatched to any gene: 5. The CDR3 here is CASSEALTGEQPQHF. CDR3 coding DNA: TGTGCCAGCAGTGAAGCGTTGACAGGGGAACAGCCCCAGCATTTT.

The rearrangement joins TRBV20-1 to TRBJ2-5; weak D call: TRBD2 (6 bases). Trimming stripped 6 bases from V and 10 bases from J, with 18 bases between. Germline values: CDR1 DFQATT, CDR2 SNEGSKA (reference sequence). This CDR3 has 12 residues. The CDR3 region is CSAPGTPEGQYF. CDR3 sequence (DNA): TGCAGTGCCCCTGGGACTCCCGAGGGCCAGTACTTC.

This chain joins TRBV7-2 and TRBJ1-6; no definite D call. V was shortened by 4 bases and J by 7 bases, with 14 bases between the two germline ends. Germline V gene sequence: CDR1 SGHTA, CDR2 FQGNSA. The CDR3 has 15 amino acids. DNA for the CDR3: TGTGCCAGCAGCTCCGTGTCGGGCACGAATTCACCCCTCCACTTT. Translated, it gives CASSSVSGTNSPLHF. The full variable domain, in which reference TRBV7-2 and TRBJ1-6 provide the parts outside the CDR3, is GAGVSQSPSNKVTEKGKDVELRCDPISGHTALYWYRQSLGQGLEFLIYFQGNSAPDKSGLPSDRFSAERTGGSVSTLTIQRTQQEDSAVYLCASSSVSGTNSPLHFGNGTRLTVT.

In its sample, this clonotype was seen a few times. The V gene is TRBV5-1, the J gene TRBJ2-7, with D possibly matching TRBD1 (5 bases). The CDR3 covers 14 residues. CDR1 is SGHRS and CDR2 is YFSETQ in the germline V gene. V lost 4 bases and J 0 bases, leaving 11 bases between the germline ends. The CDR3 DNA reads as TGCGCCAGCAGCGCAGACAGTCCCTCCTACGAGCAGTACTTC. Encoded protein: CASSADSPSYEQYF.

The V call is TRBV5-6, the J call TRBJ2-7; no reliable D call. Looked up from germline, CDR1 is SGHDT and CDR2 is YYEEEE. V was pared by 0 bases and J by 1 base, with 14 bases between. The length of the CDR3 is 16 residues. For the CDR3, the DNA is TGTGCCAGCAGCTTGGTAAGGTACGACACGTCCTACGAGCAGTACTTC. It yields the protein CASSLVRYDTSYEQYF.

This clonotype occurred a few times. The chain recombines TRBV20-1 with TRBJ2-5; 12 positions agree with TRBD2. Germline V gene data show CDR1 as DFQATT and CDR2 as SNEGSKA (reference sequence). V dropped 1 base and J dropped 5; count of bases not matched to a gene: 5. The CDR3 has 15 amino acids. The CDR3 nucleotides are TGCAGTGCTAGAGTTCTAGCGGGGGGGGGTGAGACCCAGTACTTC. This gives the protein CSARVLAGGGETQYF.

The chain is built from TRBV20-1 and TRBJ1-2; D is ambiguous. The CDR3 contains 11 residues. Germline CDR1 and CDR2: DFQATT and SNEGSKA (reference sequence). The V end lost 3 bases, the J end lost 8 bases, and 10 bases lay between the germline ends. The CDR3 is CSASGWSGYTF. CDR3 sequence (DNA): TGCAGTGCTAGTGGGTGGTCAGGCTACACCTTC.

This clonotype was recorded at least ten times. J is TRBJ2-3 and V is TRBV20-1; D might be TRBD2 (5 bases). CDR3 length: 15 residues. Trimming took 6 bases from V and 5 from J, leaving 21 bases between them. CDR1 DFQATT and CDR2 SNEGSKA come from the germline V gene (reference sequence). The CDR3 sequence: CSAVPLVMYEDTQYF. The CDR3, as DNA: TGCAGTGCCGTACCACTAGTCATGTACGAAGATACGCAGTATTTT.

V usage is TRBV29-1 and J usage is TRBJ1-2; no definite D call. This CDR3 has 13 amino acids. Trimming shortened V by 3 bases and J by 7 bases, and 15 bases separated the two germline ends. Germline loops: CDR1 SQVTM, CDR2 ANQGSEA. CDR3 coding DNA: TGCAGCGTTGACACTACCGGTTTAGGTGGCTACACCTTC. Amino acid sequence: CSVDTTGLGGYTF.

V gene TRBV19 combines with J gene TRBJ2-2; D is unresolved. The ends were cut back, 3 bases at V and 7 bases at J, with 9 bases in the middle. CDR3 length: 13 amino acids. Looked up from germline, CDR1 is LNHDA and CDR2 is SQIVND (reference sequence). The CDR3: CASSIMEGGELFF. The CDR3 DNA reads TGTGCCAGTAGTATTATGGAAGGCGGGGAGCTGTTTTTT.

The table lists this clonotype with many counts. The chain uses TRBV12-3 or TRBV12-4 and TRBJ2-7; 11 bases fit TRBD2. V was pared by 5 bases and J by 5 bases, with 5 bases of the junction left unmatched. The CDR3 runs 14 residues. The CDR3 reads CASSPLAGGDEQYF. DNA of the CDR3: TGTGCCAGCAGTCCCTTAGCGGGAGGGGACGAGCAGTACTTC.

This clonotype has at least ten counts. The rearrangement links TRBV29-1 to TRBJ2-2; 7 bases agree with TRBD1. Trimming at V came to 5 bases and at J to 4 bases, leaving 7 bases not matched to a gene. Germline-derived CDR1 and CDR2 are SQVTM and ANQGSEA. There are 14 residues in the CDR3. CDR3 sequence (DNA): TGCAGCGTTAGTCCGACAGGGATCACCGGGGAGCTGTTTTTT. This encodes CSVSPTGITGELFF.

V and J are TRBV5-1 and TRBJ2-1; 9 bases agree with TRBD2. Germline V lookup: CDR1 SGHRS, CDR2 YFSETQ. Losses at the gene ends were 1 base for V and 0 bases for J; bases not matched to a gene: 8. CDR3 length: 18 amino acids. CDR3 nucleotides: TGCGCCAGCAGCTTGTCCGGGACTAGCAAGAGCTCCTACAATGAGCAGTTCTTC. Residues: CASSLSGTSKSSYNEQFF.

This clonotype was found many times. This chain uses TRBV9 with TRBJ2-5, with TRBD2 identical over 9 bases. The CDR3 is made up of 15 amino acids. V shed 1 base and J 1 base; nucleotides not matched to a gene: 2. Germline lookup yields CDR1 SGDLS and CDR2 YYNGEE. Written as DNA, the CDR3 is TGTGCCAGCAGCGTAACAGCGGGGGGCCAAGAGACCCAGTACTTC. The encoded protein is CASSVTAGGQETQYF. Looking up the rest from reference TRBV9 and TRBJ2-5 gives the full variable domain: DSGVTQTPKHLITATGQRVTLRCSPRSGDLSVYWYQQSLDQGLQFLIQYYNGEERAKGNILERFSAQQFPDLHSELNLSSLELGDSALYFCASSVTAGGQETQYFGPGTRLLVL.

CDR3 in amino acids: CASSPTLGELFF. CDR3 in DNA: TGTGCCAGCTCACCTACGCTCGGGGAGCTGTTTTTT. J is TRBJ2-2 and V is TRBV18, with D uncertain. CDR3 length equals 12 residues. Trimming shortened V by 3 bases and J by 7 bases, and 6 bases separated the two germline ends. Looked up from germline, CDR1 is KGHSH and CDR2 is LQKENI.

There are a few counts of this clonotype. The chain uses TRBV12-3 or TRBV12-4 and TRBJ1-5; 9 positions agree with TRBD1. This CDR3 region has 14 residues. V trimming: 5 bases; J trimming: 7 bases; junction bases outside the gene matches: 6. CDR3 coding DNA: TGTGCCAGCAGTACCGGACAGGGGCGGCAGCCCCAGCATTTT. It yields the protein CASSTGQGRQPQHF.

This chain connects TRBV7-3 to TRBJ2-1; the D gene could be TRBD1 or TRBD2 (5 bases each). The V gene lost 5 bases and the J gene lost 4 bases, with 15 bases spanning the gap. From germline, CDR1 is SGHTA and CDR2 FQGTGA. The CDR3 has 15 amino acids. The CDR3 nucleotides are TGTGCCAGCAGCGAGAGGGGTGGGATTTACAATGAGCAGTTCTTC. As protein: CASSERGGIYNEQFF.

This clonotype was observed a handful of times. V is TRBV6-2 or TRBV6-3 and J is TRBJ2-3; TRBD1 is a possible D gene (6 bases). Germline V lookup: CDR1 MNHEY, CDR2 SVGEGT. The length of the CDR3 is 15 residues. V lost 6 bases to trimming and J lost 2 bases, with 15 bases between them. The chain's CDR3 is CASRTDSGVTDTQYF. CDR3 bases: TGTGCCAGCAGGACGGACAGCGGAGTCACAGATACGCAGTATTTT.

In this sample, this clonotype turned up a few times. V and J are TRBV28 and TRBJ2-5; D uncertain. Germline V gene sequence: CDR1 MDHEN, CDR2 SYDVKM. The V and J ends lost 1 base and 1 base respectively, with 10 bases between them. CDR3 length: 15 amino acids. The CDR3 sequence: CASSLSGRFQETQYF. The CDR3 nucleotides read TGTGCCAGCAGTTTATCTGGCAGGTTCCAAGAGACCCAGTACTTC.

This clonotype was seen only a few times. J is TRBJ2-5 and V is TRBV4-3; weak D call: TRBD1 (6 bases). The CDR3 length is 17 residues. V was shortened by 4 bases and J by 5 bases, with 23 bases between the two germline ends. Looked up from germline, CDR1 is LGHNA and CDR2 is YSLEER. The CDR3 nucleotides read TGCGCCAGCAGCCTTAGGTGGGGACAAAGTCTGTTGGAGACCCAGTACTTC. Translating it yields CASSLRWGQSLLETQYF.